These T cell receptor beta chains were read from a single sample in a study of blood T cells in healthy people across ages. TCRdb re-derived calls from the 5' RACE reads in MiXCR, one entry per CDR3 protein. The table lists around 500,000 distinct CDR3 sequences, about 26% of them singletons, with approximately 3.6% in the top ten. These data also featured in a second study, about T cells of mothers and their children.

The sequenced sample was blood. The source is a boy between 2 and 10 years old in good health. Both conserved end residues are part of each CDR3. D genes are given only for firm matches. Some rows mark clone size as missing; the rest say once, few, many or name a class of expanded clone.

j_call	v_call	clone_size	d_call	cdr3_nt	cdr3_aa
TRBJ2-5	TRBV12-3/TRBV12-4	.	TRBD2	TGTGCCAGCAGTGCGGCCATAGCGGGGATCCCAGAGACCCAGTACTTC	CASSAAIAGIPETQYF
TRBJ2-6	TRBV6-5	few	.	TGTGCCAGCAGTTACAGTCGCACCGACTCTGGGGCCAACGTCCTGACTTTC	CASSYSRTDSGANVLTF
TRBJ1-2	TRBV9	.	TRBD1	TGTGCCAGCAGCGAACTTGGACAGGGGATCGGCTACACCTTC	CASSELGQGIGYTF
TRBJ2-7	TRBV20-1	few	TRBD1	TGCAGTGCCACCGGGACAGGGTTCTACGAGCAGTACTTC	CSATGTGFYEQYF
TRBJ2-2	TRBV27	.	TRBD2	TGTGCTTGGGACTACCAGCACGGGGAGCTGTTTTTT	CAWDYQHGELFF
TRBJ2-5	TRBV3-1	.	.	TGTGCCAGCAGCCGCATCCGTAGGGGGTTAGAGACCCAGTACTTC	CASSRIRRGLETQYF
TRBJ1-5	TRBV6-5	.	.	TGTGCCAGCCGGAGTTCGGTGGGGATCAATCAGCCCCAGCATTTT	CASRSSVGINQPQHF
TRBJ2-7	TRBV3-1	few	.	TGTGCCAGCAGCCTGGACGTGGACGGTTACGAGCAGTACTTC	CASSLDVDGYEQYF
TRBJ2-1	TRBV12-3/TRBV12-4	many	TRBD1	TGTGCCAGCATGGCCGGGACAGCCTCCTACAATGAGCAGTTCTTC	CASMAGTASYNEQFF
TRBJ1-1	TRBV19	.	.	TGTGCCAGTAGTCTCTCCATCCTGGGGAACACTGAAGCTTTCTTT	CASSLSILGNTEAFF
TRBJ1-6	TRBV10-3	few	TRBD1	TGTGCCATCAGTGAGTCGGGAGGGGGCGTAGGGTCACCCCTCCACTTT	CAISESGGGVGSPLHF
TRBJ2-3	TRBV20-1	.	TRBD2	TGCAGTGCTAAGTCTAGCGGTAGCACAGATACGCAGTATTTT	CSAKSSGSTDTQYF
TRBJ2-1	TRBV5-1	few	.	TGCGCCAGCAGCGGGGGGGACAGTATCTACAATGAGCAGTTCTTC	CASSGGDSIYNEQFF
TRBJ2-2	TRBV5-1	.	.	TGCGCCAGCTCCGGGGAAACCGGGGAGCTGTTTTTT	CASSGETGELFF
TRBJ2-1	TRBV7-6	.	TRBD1	TGTGCCAGCAGCTCCCGACAGGGGCTGGGGAATGAGCAGTTCTTC	CASSSRQGLGNEQFF
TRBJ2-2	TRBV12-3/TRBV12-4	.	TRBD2	TGTGCCAGCAGTGCCCCAGCGGGAGGTGGCACCGGGGAGCTGTTTTTT	CASSAPAGGGTGELFF
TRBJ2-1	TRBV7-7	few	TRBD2	TGTGCCAGCTCCCCCGGCTGGCGGGGGGACAATGAGCAGTTCTTC	CASSPGWRGDNEQFF
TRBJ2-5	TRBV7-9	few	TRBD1	TGTGCCAGCAGCACCCAAGGACAGGGACAAGAGACCCAGTACTTC	CASSTQGQGQETQYF
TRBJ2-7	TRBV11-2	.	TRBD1	TGTGCCAGCAGCTTAAGGTGGCAGGGGGCCCACGAGCAGTACTTC	CASSLRWQGAHEQYF
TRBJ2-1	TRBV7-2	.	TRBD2	TGTGCCAGCACCAAATCTAGCGGCAATGAGCAGTTCTTC	CASTKSSGNEQFF
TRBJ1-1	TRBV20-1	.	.	TGCAGTGCTAGACCCCCACAGGGAAAAAACACTGAAGCTTTCTTT	CSARPPQGKNTEAFF
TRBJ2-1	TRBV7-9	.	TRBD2	TGTGCCAGCAGTTTTGGGGGGGACCCCCGGTTCAATGAGCAGTTCTTC	CASSFGGDPRFNEQFF
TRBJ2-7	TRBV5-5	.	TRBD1	TGTGCCAGCAGCACCGGACAGGGAATAAGTGGCTACGAGCAGTACTTC	CASSTGQGISGYEQYF